This T cell receptor (beta chain) is drawn from a study of CXCR3-negative and CXCR3-positive naive CD8 T cells. In the case of this clonotype: Its antigen is not known.

Study-wide points: Post-cryopreservation CXCR3 expression was partly diminished, and the bulk of assays employed fresh PBMCs. Within a donor, both naive subsets shared TRBV-TRBJ usage, unlike memory cells. When CXCR3-positive naive cells were set against CXCR3-negative naive cells, the former had more hydrophobic TRB CDR3s.

The CDR3 extends over 13 amino acids. CDR1 and CDR2 (germline): SNHLY, FYNNEI. Each TRB cDNA library was prepared by 5' RACE (with UMI labels). TCRdb reprocessed the 5' RACE reads and keeps a single row for each CDR3 protein, giving no DNA. In all, the sample yields around 140,000 distinct CDR3 sequences. Material: naive CXCR3+ CD8+ T cells from blood. As to subset: CD45RO-CCR7+CD27+CD95- naive CD8+ T cells expressing CXCR3 (TNR3+). This sequence was found in a human donor in good health. Some clones in this sample may be carry-over from other donors' samples. V gene TRBV2 combines with J gene TRBJ2-2. The CDR3 region is CASSPVGTGELFF.